Following are 26 T cell receptor beta chains from one sample sequenced in a study of glioma-infiltrating T cells. The iRepertoire nested amplicon-rescue multiplex PCR amplified TCR alpha and beta CDR3s from RNA. TCRdb reprocessed the multiplex PCR reads with MiXCR, giving one entry per CDR3 protein. The profile shows about 180,000 distinct CDR3 sequences, 43% of them singletons. The source material was glioma tissue, nonneoplastic brain tissue, or PBMCs (not recorded which). Receptor source: a human donor with low-grade glioma or glioblastoma, undergoing nonglioma brain surgery, or in good health (not recorded which).

This clonotype was picked up a small number of times. The rearrangement uses TRBV2 and TRBJ2-7; 8 nucleotides line up with TRBD1. This CDR3 contains 14 residues. Unmatched junction bases numbered 9, after V lost 7 bases and J lost 4 bases. CDR1 is SNHLY, CDR2 FYNNEI, per germline. The CDR3: CASIPGQGGYEQYF. Here the CDR3 DNA reads TGTGCCAGCATCCCTGGACAGGGTGGATACGAGCAGTACTTC.

The V and J genes are TRBV5-4 and TRBJ2-1; 14 bases align to TRBD2. In germline, CDR1 is SGHNT, CDR2 YYREEE (reference sequence). The CDR3 sequence is 17 residues long. The junction had 5 bases not matched to a gene; V was cut back by 2 bases and J by 4 bases. DNA of the CDR3: TGTGCCAGCAGCTTCGGGACTAGCGGGGGCCTTTACAATGAGCAGTTCTTC. Its protein is CASSFGTSGGLYNEQFF.

Concerning this clonotype itself: Possible read error: a much larger clone is one base away. This chain connects TRBV3-1 to TRBJ1-2; D is uncertain. The CDR3 spans 11 residues. Germline V CDR1 and CDR2: LGHDT, YNNKEL (reference sequence). V shed 4 bases and J shed 9 bases, with 9 bases lying between them. In DNA, the CDR3 is TGTGCCAGCAGCCCCCGTCGGAGCTACACCTTC. Its translation: CASSPRRSYTF.

This clonotype was observed a handful of times. This chain joins TRBV19 and TRBJ1-2; perhaps TRBD1 as D (5 bases). CDR1 LNHDA and CDR2 SQIVND come from the germline V gene (reference sequence). Trimming left V 7 bases short and J 2 bases short, with 17 bases between. There are 15 residues in the CDR3. The CDR3 loop is CASTGIGDPNYGYTF. The CDR3, as DNA: TGTGCCAGTACCGGGATAGGGGATCCCAACTATGGCTACACCTTC.

In its sample, this clonotype was seen many times. The rearrangement joins TRBV7-2 to TRBJ2-1; perhaps TRBD2 as D (5 bases). V was trimmed by 2 bases and J by 3 bases, leaving 8 bases between them. Germline CDR1 is SGHTA and CDR2 is FQGNSA. This CDR3 spans 14 amino acids. CDR3 amino acids: CASSLIGLYNEQFF. CDR3 sequence (DNA): TGTGCCAGCAGCTTAATAGGACTCTACAATGAGCAGTTCTTC.

This clonotype was counted ten times or more. This rearrangement joins TRBV2 to TRBJ1-1; D perhaps matches TRBD1 (5 bases). There are 14 residues in the CDR3. The germline V gene has CDR1 SNHLY and CDR2 FYNNEI. Trimming took 4 bases from V and 3 from J, leaving 12 bases between them. CDR3 sequence reads: CASSGQGGYTEAFF. CDR3 in DNA: TGTGCCAGCAGTGGGCAGGGAGGGTACACTGAAGCTTTCTTT.

The genes are TRBV29-1 and TRBJ1-3; D remains unclear. The CDR3 covers 15 residues. Looked up from germline, CDR1 is SQVTM and CDR2 is ANQGSEA. V lost 3 bases and J lost 0, with 12 bases in between. CDR3 region: CSVERRLYSGNTIYF. The CDR3 DNA sequence: TGCAGCGTTGAGAGACGTCTCTACTCTGGAAACACCATATATTTT.

For this clonotype: At one end, the junction sequence differs from germline, possibly due to a read error. V usage is TRBV5-1 and J usage is TRBJ2-3; D unresolved. CDR1 is SGHRS, CDR2 YFSETQ, per germline. CDR3 length equals 14 residues. CDR3 sequence: CASSPTVGMDTRYF. The CDR3 DNA follows: TGCGCCAGCAGCCCCACCGTAGGGATGGATACGCGGTATTTT.

This clonotype turned up a few times. This may be a read error, as it is one base from a much larger clone. The chain links TRBV6-6 to TRBJ1-6; D not resolved. The CDR3 spans 15 residues. Germline V gene data show CDR1 as MNHNY and CDR2 as SVGAGI (reference sequence). CDR3: CAGSYSDWNNSPLHF. CDR3 sequence (DNA): TGTGCCGGCAGTTACTCGGATTGGAATAATTCACCCCTCCACTTT.

This clonotype was counted only a few times. CDR3 in amino acids: CASSTQGLDTQYF. The CDR3 DNA follows: TGCGCCAGCAGCACACAGGGGCTGGATACGCAGTATTTT. J is TRBJ2-3 and V is TRBV5-1; 7 positions agree with TRBD1. In germline, CDR1 is SGHRS, CDR2 YFSETQ. The CDR3 sequence is 13 residues long. V lost 4 bases, J lost 6 bases, and 5 bases stayed unmatched.

Only one count was recorded for this clonotype. The chain is built from TRBV19 and TRBJ2-7; D unresolved. Germline V gives CDR1 LNHDA, CDR2 SQIVND (reference sequence). The CDR3 has 14 amino acids. Trimming removed 4 bases from V and 2 bases from J, with 12 bases in between. The CDR3 reads CASSNRTSTYEQYF. CDR3 nucleotides: TGTGCCAGTAGTAACCGGACGTCTACCTACGAGCAGTACTTC.

V usage is TRBV28 and J usage is TRBJ2-1; D ambiguous. Germline V gives CDR1 MDHEN, CDR2 SYDVKM. Trimming cost V 3 bases and J 0 bases, with 9 bases left between them. CDR3 length: 15 amino acids. The CDR3 DNA is TGTGCCAGCAGTTTGAGTAGAAGCTCCTACAATGAGCAGTTCTTC. Amino acids: CASSLSRSSYNEQFF.

At least ten counts were recorded for this clonotype. The rearrangement joins TRBV20-1 to TRBJ1-6; 8 bases line up with TRBD1. This CDR3 is 15 amino acids long. V gave up 3 bases and J gave up 7 bases; unmatched junction bases: 8. Germline CDR1 DFQATT, CDR2 SNEGSKA (reference sequence). The CDR3 here is CSASSPDRVNSPLHF. DNA for the CDR3: TGCAGTGCTAGTTCCCCGGACAGGGTGAATTCACCCCTCCACTTT.

Turning to this clonotype: Compared with germline, one end of the junction differs, possibly owing to a read error. The genes are TRBV5-1 and TRBJ2-3; TRBD2 aligns across 9 bases. The CDR3 is made up of 14 amino acids. Germline V CDR1 and CDR2: SGHRS, YFSETQ. The CDR3, as DNA: TGCGCCAGCAGCTTGTTGGCGGGAGGGGATACGCGGTATTTT. Encoded protein: CASSLLAGGDTRYF.

Many counts were recorded for this clonotype. This CDR3 is CATQASDNEQFF. The DNA for the CDR3 is TGTGCCACCCAGGCTAGTGACAATGAGCAGTTCTTC. The chain recombines TRBV24-1 with TRBJ2-1; D call uncertain. Trimming pared 9 bases from V and 5 bases from J, leaving 10 bases between. The CDR3 is 12 amino acids. Germline lookup yields CDR1 KGHDR and CDR2 SFDVKD.

Comments on this clonotype: Compared with germline, one end of the junction differs, possibly owing to a read error. The genes are TRBV10-3 and TRBJ2-3, with 8 bases fitting TRBD2. The CDR3 is made up of 14 amino acids. CDR1 is ENHRY and CDR2 is SYGVKD in the germline V gene. The CDR3 nucleotides are TGTGCCATAAGCCCCAGCGGGAGCACATATACGCAGTATTTT. Protein: CAISPSGSTYTQYF.

The J gene is TRBJ2-7, the V gene TRBV28, with 9 bases matching TRBD2. V gave up 2 bases and J gave up 5 bases; unmatched junction bases: 7. Germline lookup yields CDR1 MDHEN and CDR2 SYDVKM. This CDR3 has 15 residues. The CDR3 reads CASSLAGGDYNEQYF. DNA of the CDR3: TGTGCCAGCAGTTTAGCGGGAGGGGACTACAACGAGCAGTACTTC.

In this sample, this clonotype turned up a few times. The V gene is TRBV19, the J gene TRBJ2-1; D is undetermined. Germline-derived CDR1 and CDR2 are LNHDA and SQIVND (reference sequence). V was pared by 0 bases and J by 2 bases, with 8 bases between. There are 15 residues in the CDR3. CDR3: CASSIDNFPYNEQFF. CDR3 DNA: TGTGCCAGTAGTATAGATAACTTTCCCTACAATGAGCAGTTCTTC. The entire variable domain, with the rest obtained from reference TRBV19 and TRBJ2-1, is as follows: DGGITQSPKYLFRKEGQNVTLSCEQNLNHDAMYWYRQDPGQGLRLIYYSQIVNDFQKGDIAEGYSVSREKKESFPLTVTSAQKNPTAFYLCASSIDNFPYNEQFFGPGTRLTVL.

Notes on this clonotype: A read error is possible here, since a much larger clone lies one base away. Likely a read error: the CDR3 ends without its conserved phenylalanine or tryptophan. The V call is TRBV27, the J call TRBJ2-3; no clear D gene. The V end was cut by 2 bases, the J end by 1 base, with 7 bases between. Germline V CDR1 and CDR2: MNHEY, SMNVEV (reference sequence). CDR3 length: 14 amino acids. DNA for the CDR3: TGTGCCAGCAGTTTAGCAGATGGCACAGATACGCAGTATCTT. It codes for CASSLADGTDTQYL.

As to this clonotype: One base away lies a much larger clone, so this may be a sequencing read error. The DNA of the CDR3 is TGTGCCAGCAGAACATGGGGCGAAACTGAAGCTTTCTTT. It encodes CASRTWGETEAFF. The gene calls are TRBV28 and TRBJ1-1, with D possibly TRBD1 on 5 matching bases. Trimming left V 6 bases short and J 5 bases short, with 13 bases between. Germline CDR1 is MDHEN and CDR2 is SYDVKM. The CDR3 totals 13 residues.

This clonotype was seen at least ten times. The genes are TRBV28 and TRBJ2-1; no clear D gene. The CDR3 covers 14 residues. Germline assignment: CDR1 MDHEN and CDR2 SYDVKM. Between the trimmed V and J ends, which lost 6 bases and 1 base, there was a span of 10 bases. CDR3 nucleotide sequence: TGTGCCAGCAGACCCCCAGGATCCTACAATGAGCAGTTCTTC. It specifies CASRPPGSYNEQFF.

Points on this clonotype: A read error may account for a junction end that differs from germline. V is TRBV6-6 and J is TRBJ2-2, with 7 nucleotides matching TRBD2. The CDR3 is 17 amino acids. CDR1 and CDR2 (germline): MNHNY, SVGAGI (reference sequence). The CDR3: CASSRHTSATNTGEPFF. CDR3 in DNA: TGTGCCAGCAGTCGTCATACTAGCGCCACGAACACCGGGGAGCCGTTTTTT.

This clonotype was found many times. This chain connects TRBV4-1 to TRBJ2-3; D ambiguous. The CDR3 has 15 residues. Trimming removed 0 bases at V and 4 bases at J, with 11 bases between. The germline gives CDR1 MGHRA, CDR2 YSYEKL. This CDR3 reads CASSQDGPSPDTQYF. The CDR3 nucleotides read TGCGCCAGCAGCCAAGATGGCCCGAGCCCAGATACGCAGTATTTT.

The gene calls are TRBV7-2 and TRBJ2-5; tentatively, D is TRBD1 or TRBD2 (5 bases each). The length of the CDR3 is 15 residues. Trimming removed 5 bases at V and 5 bases at J, with 18 bases between. Per germline, CDR1 SGHTA and CDR2 FQGNSA. The CDR3 DNA reads as TGTGCCAGCAGCCCCTCCGGGACCGACGGGGAGACCCAGTACTTC. Protein product: CASSPSGTDGETQYF.

About this clonotype itself: With a much larger clone just one base away, this may be a read error. V is TRBV5-4 and J is TRBJ1-2; D unclear. The germline V and J ends were trimmed by 3 bases and 5 bases, with 11 bases remaining between them. The V gene's germline CDR1 is SGHNT and CDR2 YYREEE (reference sequence). The CDR3 extends over 13 amino acids. DNA for the CDR3: TGTGCCAGCAGCTCGGTGGCAGCATATGGCTACACCTTC. Amino acid sequence: CASSSVAAYGYTF.

As regards this clonotype: An end of the junction does not agree with germline; a read error may underlie this. The genes are TRBV20-1 and TRBJ2-7; the D is unclear. The germline V gene has CDR1 DFQATT and CDR2 SNEGSKA (reference sequence). This CDR3 region has 13 residues. This CDR3 is CIAISDGTYEQYF. The CDR3 DNA follows: TGCATTGCTATATCCGACGGAACCTACGAGCAGTACTTC.